Below are 29 T cell receptor beta chains sequenced from a single sample in a study of OX40 agonist ivuxolimab in advanced cancers. Measured with immunoSEQ multiplex PCR; TCRdb has only the in-frame clones, and not every one. This table has around 79,000 clones, approximately 86% appearing once. The specimen comprised CD4+ or CD8+ T cells sorted from blood, sampled in a trial of the OX40 agonist ivuxolimab. These receptors originate from an adult with an advanced solid tumor such as melanoma, head and neck, liver or kidney cancer.

In the case of this clone: The sample contains more than one DNA sequence encoding this CDR3. This chain uses TRBV2 with TRBJ2-3; D not resolved. This CDR3 is 12 amino acids long. Germline V gene sequence: CDR1 SNHLY, CDR2 FYNNEI. V was trimmed by 4 bases and J by 2 bases, leaving 4 bases between them. This CDR3 reads CASSAVTDTQYF. CDR3 in DNA: TGTGCCAGCAGTGCTGTCACAGATACGCAGTATTTT.

This chain joins TRBV25-1 and TRBJ2-3, with no clear D. This CDR3 has 14 amino acids. The V gene lost 2 bases and the J gene lost 2 bases, with 8 bases spanning the gap. CDR1 and CDR2 from the germline V gene are MGHDK and SYGVNS. As DNA, the CDR3 is TGTGCCAGCAGTGAACCCCGGACCACAGATACGCAGTATTTT. Translating gives CASSEPRTTDTQYF.

The chain carries TRBV6-1 and TRBJ1-2; D may be TRBD1 (5 bases). Germline CDR1 and CDR2: MNHNS and SASEGT. The CDR3 is 14 amino acids. The V and J ends lost 8 bases and 4 bases respectively, with 17 bases between them. Here the CDR3 DNA reads TGTGCCAGCTTCCCTTGGGGGGGGACCTATGGCTACACCTTC. Protein sequence: CASFPWGGTYGYTF.

V gene TRBV7-6 combines with J gene TRBJ1-5; 10 bases are a match to TRBD1. The CDR3 sequence is 14 residues long. V shed 3 bases and J 6 bases; nucleotides not matched to a gene: 2. Germline loops: CDR1 SGHVS, CDR2 FNYEAQ. The CDR3 DNA reads TGTGCCAGCAGCTTGACAGGGGGCATTCAGCCCCAGCATTTT. Its translation: CASSLTGGIQPQHF.

This rearrangement joins TRBV28 to TRBJ2-7; 7 bases match TRBD1. CDR3 length: 12 amino acids. The germline gives CDR1 MDHEN, CDR2 SYDVKM. V lost 6 bases and J lost 3; bases outside the gene matches: 2. The CDR3 nucleotides are TGTGCCAGCAGCGGGACAGTCTACGAGCAGTACTTC. It codes for CASSGTVYEQYF.

This clone was found a few times. The rearrangement joins TRBV19 to TRBJ2-7, with TRBD2 matching 11 bases. Germline CDR1 is LNHDA and CDR2 is SQIVND (reference sequence). V lost 6 bases, J lost 4 bases, and 8 bases stayed unmatched. This CDR3 comprises 15 residues. The CDR3 loop reads CASSGGLAASYEQYF. CDR3 DNA: TGTGCCAGTAGCGGGGGACTAGCGGCCAGTTACGAGCAGTACTTC.

This chain links TRBV7-9 with TRBJ2-3, with 7 nucleotides matching TRBD1. Germline V gives CDR1 SEHNR, CDR2 FQNEAQ (reference sequence). This CDR3 comprises 15 residues. Losses at the gene ends were 5 bases for V and 1 base for J; bases not matched to a gene: 6. The CDR3 DNA reads TGTGCCAGCAGCCAAACCCAGGGGGGCACAGATACGCAGTATTTT. It codes for CASSQTQGGTDTQYF.

Only one count was recorded for this clone. The chain joins TRBV5-6 to TRBJ2-7; D not certain. The CDR3 is 13 amino acids. Germline lookup yields CDR1 SGHDT and CDR2 YYEEEE. The V gene lost 2 bases and the J gene lost 2 bases, with 8 bases spanning the gap. The CDR3 nucleotides read TGTGCCAGCAGCTTTATGGGGACCTACGAGCAGTACTTC. Its translation is CASSFMGTYEQYF.

CDR3 DNA sequence: TGCAGTGCCCCTATATCCAGTAACCCGTACTTC. This translates into CSAPISSNPYF. This chain uses TRBV20-1 with TRBJ2-7; no clear D gene. Germline V gene data show CDR1 as DFQATT and CDR2 as SNEGSKA (reference sequence). V lost 6 bases and J 12 bases, leaving 18 bases between the germline ends. The CDR3 is made up of 11 amino acids.

The V call is TRBV30, the J call TRBJ2-1, with a possible D match to TRBD2 (5 bases). Looked up from germline, CDR1 is GTSNPN and CDR2 is SVGIG (reference sequence). V lost 0 bases to trimming and J lost 10 bases, with 13 bases between them. The CDR3 spans 13 residues. The DNA for the CDR3 is TGTGCCTGGAGTGTCGGGGTGGTTGGCGAGCAGTTCTTC. Encoded protein: CAWSVGVVGEQFF.

The CDR3 DNA follows: TGTGCCACCAGCAGAGGCCTGGGCCTAAATCAGCCCCAGCATTTT. Protein product: CATSRGLGLNQPQHF. J is TRBJ1-5 and V is TRBV15; D unresolved. Germline CDR1 is LNHNV and CDR2 is YYDKDF (reference sequence). This CDR3 is built from 15 residues. Trimming cost V 1 base and J 4 bases, with 11 bases left between them.

V gene TRBV5-1 combines with J gene TRBJ2-2; D remains unclear. Trimming removed 5 bases at V and 1 base at J, with 6 bases between. The CDR3 has 13 residues. Germline assignment: CDR1 SGHRS and CDR2 YFSETQ. DNA for the CDR3: TGCGCCAGCAGTAGTTTGAACACCGGGGAGCTGTTTTTT. It codes for CASSSLNTGELFF. The full variable domain, rest sourced from reference TRBV5-1 and TRBJ2-2, is KAGVTQTPRYLIKTRGQQVTLSCSPISGHRSVSWYQQTPGQGLQFLFEYFSETQRNKGNFPGRFSGRQFSNSRSEMNVSTLELGDSALYLCASSSLNTGELFFGEGSRLTVL.

The chain joins TRBV11-3 to TRBJ1-2; TRBD1 might be the D (5 bases). In germline, CDR1 is SGHNT, CDR2 YENEEA. V shed 4 bases and J shed 2 bases, with 14 bases lying between them. The CDR3 spans 15 residues. In nucleotides, the CDR3 is TGTGCCAGCAGCTCAAGACAGCCGAGGAACTATGGCTACACCTTC. This sequence encodes CASSSRQPRNYGYTF.

Here the CDR3 DNA reads TGTGCCAGCAGTCACGGGACAGGGCGCGAAGCTTTCTTT. Its translation: CASSHGTGREAFF. The chain uses TRBV6-5 and TRBJ1-1, with 9 bases lining up with TRBD1. Looked up from germline, CDR1 is MNHEY and CDR2 is SVGAGI. Trimming took 5 bases from V and 8 from J; bases not matched to a gene: 6. The CDR3 extends over 13 amino acids.

This chain connects TRBV25-1 to TRBJ1-2; D is undetermined. The CDR3 consists of 11 residues. CDR1 and CDR2 (germline): MGHDK, SYGVNS. Trimming stripped 6 bases from V and 4 bases from J, with 6 bases between. The CDR3 reads CASRGSYGYTF. CDR3 DNA sequence: TGTGCCAGCAGGGGGTCCTATGGCTACACCTTC.

The rearrangement uses TRBV9 and TRBJ1-1, with 7 bases aligning to TRBD1. CDR3 size: 16 residues. The germline gives CDR1 SGDLS, CDR2 YYNGEE. Trimming at V came to 4 bases and at J to 2 bases, leaving 11 bases not matched to a gene. Here the CDR3 reads CASSTVATGINTEAFF. In DNA form, the CDR3 reads TGTGCCAGCAGCACCGTAGCGACAGGGATCAACACTGAAGCTTTCTTT.

V and J are TRBV5-4 and TRBJ2-2, with D unclear. Germline loops: CDR1 SGHNT, CDR2 YYREEE (reference sequence). The CDR3 extends over 14 amino acids. Trimming stripped 2 bases from V and 6 bases from J, with 11 bases between. CDR3 sequence reads: CASSFVESAGELFF. CDR3 DNA sequence: TGTGCCAGCAGCTTCGTGGAGAGCGCCGGGGAGCTGTTTTTT.

The genes are TRBV6-1 and TRBJ2-5; no reliable D call. The CDR3 extends over 13 amino acids. Germline values: CDR1 MNHNS, CDR2 SASEGT. The V end lost 2 bases, the J end lost 7 bases, and 11 bases lay between the germline ends. The CDR3 DNA reads as TGTGCCAGCAGTGAATACGGCGGACGGACCCAGTACTTC. Its protein product is CASSEYGGRTQYF.

The chain links TRBV9 to TRBJ2-1; perhaps TRBD1 as D (6 bases). The CDR3 totals 13 residues. Germline CDR1 reads SGDLS; CDR2 reads YYNGEE. Trimming left V 4 bases short and J 8 bases short, with 13 bases between. CDR3 residues: CASSKGGFDEQFF. DNA of the CDR3: TGTGCCAGCAGCAAAGGGGGTTTCGATGAGCAGTTCTTC. The full variable domain, its missing parts supplied by reference TRBV9 and TRBJ2-1, is DSGVTQTPKHLITATGQRVTLRCSPRSGDLSVYWYQQSLDQGLQFLIQYYNGEERAKGNILERFSAQQFPDLHSELNLSSLELGDSALYFCASSKGGFDEQFFGPGTRLTVL.

This chain uses TRBV19 with TRBJ2-5, with 16 bases that match TRBD2. Germline CDR1 reads LNHDA; CDR2 reads SQIVND (reference sequence). The CDR3 is 17 amino acids. V shed 3 bases and J 5 bases; nucleotides not matched to a gene: 6. The CDR3 loop reads CASSMGLAGGLRETQYF. The CDR3 DNA follows: TGTGCCAGTAGTATGGGACTAGCGGGGGGGCTTCGCGAGACCCAGTACTTC.

CDR3 loop: CASSLVGQGAADTGELFF. The CDR3 DNA reads as TGCGCCAGCAGCTTGGTCGGACAGGGGGCGGCTGACACCGGGGAGCTGTTTTTT. The chain combines TRBV5-1 with TRBJ2-2, with 11 bases that match TRBD1. CDR1 SGHRS and CDR2 YFSETQ come from the germline V gene. The CDR3 has 18 residues. V dropped 0 bases and J dropped 3; count of bases not matched to a gene: 7. The whole variable domain, filled in from reference TRBV5-1 and TRBJ2-2, reads KAGVTQTPRYLIKTRGQQVTLSCSPISGHRSVSWYQQTPGQGLQFLFEYFSETQRNKGNFPGRFSGRQFSNSRSEMNVSTLELGDSALYLCASSLVGQGAADTGELFFGEGSRLTVL.

This rearrangement joins TRBV6-1 to TRBJ2-3; D is unresolved. The CDR3 length is 14 residues. Germline CDR1 reads MNHNS; CDR2 reads SASEGT. Trimming pared 1 base from V and 6 bases from J, leaving 11 bases between. CDR3 region: CASSEGVPTDTQYF. Here the CDR3 DNA reads TGTGCCAGCAGTGAAGGGGTTCCAACCGATACGCAGTATTTT.

The chain recombines TRBV11-2 with TRBJ2-7; TRBD2 matches 9 bases. The CDR3 has 13 residues. The trim removed 7 bases at V and 3 bases at J, leaving 4 bases unmatched. Germline-derived CDR1 and CDR2 are SGHAT and FQNNGV. CDR3 protein: CASKAGGDYEQYF. Here the CDR3 DNA reads TGTGCCAGCAAGGCGGGAGGGGACTACGAGCAGTACTTC.

A few counts support this clone. The rearrangement links TRBV5-1 to TRBJ2-1; D unresolved. Germline V gives CDR1 SGHRS, CDR2 YFSETQ. CDR3 size: 14 residues. V was trimmed by 4 bases and J by 4 bases, leaving 12 bases between them. This chain's CDR3 is CASSARQEYNEQFF. The CDR3, as DNA: TGCGCCAGCAGCGCCCGTCAGGAATACAATGAGCAGTTCTTC.

CDR3 sequence: CASSFTGTTYEQYF. For the CDR3, the DNA is TGTGCCAGCTCGTTCACCGGGACAACTTACGAGCAGTACTTC. The rearrangement joins TRBV18 to TRBJ2-7; perhaps TRBD1 as D (6 bases). Germline V CDR1 and CDR2: KGHSH, LQKENI. The CDR3 runs 14 residues. Between the trimmed V and J ends, which lost 6 bases and 4 bases, there was a span of 16 bases.

The gene calls are TRBV7-2 and TRBJ1-1; D not resolved. CDR1 is SGHTA, CDR2 FQGNSA, per germline. This CDR3 is 13 amino acids long. V was clipped by 3 bases and J by 1 base, with 6 bases between them. The CDR3: CASSFTGNTEAFF. CDR3 DNA sequence: TGTGCCAGCAGCTTTACGGGGAACACTGAAGCTTTCTTT.

The chain combines TRBV19 with TRBJ2-1; no reliable D call. CDR1 is LNHDA and CDR2 is SQIVND in the germline V gene (reference sequence). V dropped 7 bases and J dropped 1 base, with 11 bases sitting between them. The CDR3 contains 14 residues. CDR3 amino acids: CASISRGSYNEQFF. The CDR3 coding sequence is TGTGCCAGTATTAGCCGTGGATCCTACAATGAGCAGTTCTTC.

This chain uses TRBV27 with TRBJ2-6, with D unresolved. V lost 4 bases and J 4 bases, leaving 8 bases between the germline ends. CDR3 length equals 14 residues. Germline CDR1 MNHEY, CDR2 SMNVEV (reference sequence). The CDR3 coding sequence is TGTGCCAGCAGTTCCCACTCGGGGGCCAACGTCCTGACTTTC. Protein product: CASSSHSGANVLTF. Using reference TRBV27 and TRBJ2-6 for the parts outside the CDR3, the full variable domain is EAQVTQNPRYLITVTGKKLTVTCSQNMNHEYMSWYRQDPGLGLRQIYYSMNVEVTDKGDVPEGYKVSRKEKRNFPLILESPSPNQTSLYFCASSSHSGANVLTFGAGSRLTVL.

V and J are TRBV5-1 and TRBJ1-2, with D maybe TRBD1 (6 bases). The CDR3 is 17 residues long. The V gene's germline CDR1 is SGHRS and CDR2 YFSETQ. Trimming removed 0 bases at V and 5 bases at J, with 20 bases between. This chain's CDR3 is CASSLAIIAGQEYGYTF. Here the CDR3 DNA reads TGCGCCAGCAGCTTGGCCATTATAGCGGGACAAGAATATGGCTACACCTTC.